These 25 T cell receptor beta chains originate from one sample sequenced in a study of tumor-infiltrating lymphocytes in localized non-small cell lung cancer. Profiled with immunoSEQ multiplex PCR; TCRdb holds only in-frame clones, not every one. The profile shows fewer than 20,000 clones, around 72% of them singletons. The sequencing input was lung tumor tissue. The receptors stem from a human donor with non-small cell lung cancer.

This clone was found a few times. This chain links TRBV9 with TRBJ2-7, with a weak D call TRBD2 (5 bases). This CDR3 has 14 amino acids. Trimming took 0 bases from V and 6 from J, leaving 13 bases between them. CDR1 and CDR2 from the germline V gene are SGDLS and YYNGEE. CDR3 region: CASSVAEGSREQYF. For the CDR3, the DNA is TGTGCCAGCAGCGTAGCTGAGGGTTCGCGCGAGCAGTACTTC. The variable domain in full, completed from reference TRBV9 and TRBJ2-7, reads DSGVTQTPKHLITATGQRVTLRCSPRSGDLSVYWYQQSLDQGLQFLIQYYNGEERAKGNILERFSAQQFPDLHSELNLSSLELGDSALYFCASSVAEGSREQYFGPGTRLTVT.

This clone turned up a few times. The chain links TRBV18 to TRBJ2-2; TRBD1 is a possible D gene (5 bases). The CDR3 loop spans 15 amino acids. Germline V CDR1 and CDR2: KGHSH, LQKENI. V lost 3 bases, J lost 4 bases, and 12 bases lay in between. In DNA, the CDR3 is TGTGCCAGCTCACCCCAGGACATCCTCACCGGGGAGCTGTTTTTT. Its translation: CASSPQDILTGELFF.

The count of this clone is one. The chain joins TRBV7-9 to TRBJ1-2; 8 nucleotides agree with TRBD1. V trimming: 4 bases; J trimming: 2 bases; junction bases outside the gene matches: 6. This CDR3 contains 15 residues. Germline CDR1 SEHNR, CDR2 FQNEAQ (reference sequence). CDR3 nucleotides: TGTGCCAGCAGCTCCTGGGACAGGAGCAACTATGGCTACACCTTC. Amino acids: CASSSWDRSNYGYTF.

The gene calls are TRBV15 and TRBJ1-5; 10 bases agree with TRBD1. CDR1 is LNHNV and CDR2 is YYDKDF in the germline V gene (reference sequence). V dropped 1 base and J dropped 3; count of bases not matched to a gene: 6. CDR3 length: 17 residues. The CDR3 DNA follows: TGTGCCACCAGCAGAGGACAGGGGGCTGACCCCAATCAGCCCCAGCATTTT. Its protein product is CATSRGQGADPNQPQHF.

The CDR3 sequence is CSGTANTEAFF. DNA of the CDR3: TGCAGTGGGACGGCGAACACTGAAGCTTTCTTT. The V gene is TRBV20-1, the J gene TRBJ1-1; no clear D. Trimming removed 7 bases from V and 1 base from J, with 7 bases in between. The CDR3 is made up of 11 amino acids. The germline V gene encodes CDR1 DFQATT and CDR2 SNEGSKA (reference sequence).

This chain connects TRBV11-2 to TRBJ2-7; D gene unclear. The germline V gene has CDR1 SGHAT and CDR2 FQNNGV. The germline V and J ends were trimmed by 0 bases and 3 bases, with 9 bases remaining between them. The CDR3 covers 14 residues. The CDR3, as DNA: TGTGCCAGCAGCTTAGATCTGACAAACTACGAGCAGTACTTC. Its protein product is CASSLDLTNYEQYF.

V is TRBV2 and J is TRBJ2-1; 11 bases agree with TRBD2. CDR3 length equals 15 residues. Germline trimming cut 6 bases from V and 9 bases from J; bases unmatched to any gene: 10. Germline values: CDR1 SNHLY, CDR2 FYNNEI. The CDR3 loop reads CASSALAGEGGEQFF. Here the CDR3 DNA reads TGTGCCAGCAGCGCACTAGCGGGAGAGGGTGGTGAGCAGTTCTTC.

The CDR3: CASSQFSSGRSGETQYF. Written as DNA, the CDR3 is TGCGCCAGCAGCCAATTTTCTAGCGGGAGGTCGGGGGAGACCCAGTACTTC. The chain is built from TRBV4-1 and TRBJ2-5; 11 bases are shared with TRBD2. The CDR3 length is 17 residues. J lost 5 bases, V lost 2 bases, and 10 bases had no gene match. Germline V gene data show CDR1 as MGHRA and CDR2 as YSYEKL.

This clone was counted once. The chain combines TRBV7-2 with TRBJ1-2, with TRBD1 matching over 8 bases. The junction had 6 bases not matched to a gene; V was cut back by 5 bases and J by 7 bases. CDR3 length: 13 residues. Per the germline V gene, CDR1 is SGHTA and CDR2 is FQGNSA. The CDR3 DNA reads TGTGCCAGCAGCCACTCAGGGGGCTTTGGCTACACCTTC. It encodes CASSHSGGFGYTF.

This sequence joins TRBV7-3 and TRBJ2-1; the match to TRBD2 covers 10 bases. The CDR3 extends over 15 amino acids. The V gene end was trimmed by 5 bases and the J gene end by 8 bases; junction bases not matched to a gene: 9. Germline lookup yields CDR1 SGHTA and CDR2 FQGTGA. In DNA form, the CDR3 reads TGTGCCAGCAGCCGTCGGCTAGCGGGAGTCGATGAGCAGTTCTTC. Its protein is CASSRRLAGVDEQFF. Full variable domain (outside the CDR3, taken from reference TRBV7-3 and TRBJ2-1): GAGVSQTPSNKVTEKGKYVELRCDPISGHTALYWYRQSLGQGPEFLIYFQGTGAADDSGLPNDRFFAVRPEGSVSTLKIQRTERGDSAVYLCASSRRLAGVDEQFFGPGTRLTVL.

The chain has TRBV2 and TRBJ2-5, with D possibly being TRBD2 (6 bases). The germline V and J ends were trimmed by 11 bases and 5 bases, with 6 bases remaining between them. The CDR3 is made up of 9 amino acids. CDR1 and CDR2 (germline): SNHLY, FYNNEI. The CDR3, as DNA: TGTGCCCGGGGGGAGACCCAGTACTTC. The encoded protein is CARGETQYF. Variable domain in full (rest from reference TRBV2 and TRBJ2-5): EPEVTQTPSHQVTQMGQEVILRCVPISNHLYFYWYRQILGQKVEFLVSFYNNEISEKSEIFDDQFSVERPDGSNFTLKIRSTKLEDSAMYFCARGETQYFGPGTRLLVL.

V gene TRBV27 combines with J gene TRBJ1-2; D gene unclear. The V end was cut by 8 bases, the J end by 2 bases, with 12 bases between. The CDR3 spans 13 residues. The germline gives CDR1 MNHEY, CDR2 SMNVEV (reference sequence). DNA of the CDR3: TGTGCCAGCCCCTATGGGATAAACTATGGCTACACCTTC. Translation: CASPYGINYGYTF.

J is TRBJ1-6 and V is TRBV30; D is unclear. Germline V lookup: CDR1 GTSNPN, CDR2 SVGIG (reference sequence). Trimming shortened V by 3 bases and J by 15 bases, and 12 bases separated the two germline ends. The CDR3 is 11 amino acids. The CDR3 DNA reads as TGTGCCTGGAGGTCCGCCATCGACCTCCACTTT. The encoded protein is CAWRSAIDLHF. Full variable domain (outside the CDR3, taken from reference TRBV30 and TRBJ1-6): SQTIHQWPATLVQPVGSPLSLECTVEGTSNPNLYWYRQAAGRGLQLLFYSVGIGQISSEVPQNLSASRPQDRQFILSSKKLLLSDSGFYLCAWRSAIDLHFGNGTRLTVT.

CDR3 nucleotides: TGTGCCAGCAGCTTAGCTAGCGGGGGGGCCGGCTACGAGCAGTACTTC. Amino acid sequence: CASSLASGGAGYEQYF. The chain couples TRBV7-2 to TRBJ2-7; 11 bases fit TRBD2. The CDR3 runs to 16 residues. Trimming removed 0 bases from V and 3 bases from J; junction bases left unmatched: 4. In germline, CDR1 is SGHTA, CDR2 FQGNSA.

The chain links TRBV13 to TRBJ1-1; no clear D gene. The CDR3 totals 13 residues. The V and J ends lost 2 bases and 6 bases respectively, with 10 bases between them. The germline V gene has CDR1 PRHDT and CDR2 FYEKMQ (reference sequence). CDR3 sequence: CASSLPPGAEAFF. CDR3 bases: TGTGCCAGCAGCTTACCCCCTGGGGCTGAAGCTTTCTTT.

CDR3 sequence (DNA): TGTGCCAGCAGTCACGGACACCCAATGGGTACTGAAGCTTTCTTT. As protein: CASSHGHPMGTEAFF. The chain couples TRBV6-6 to TRBJ1-1; the D gene is possibly TRBD1 (5 bases). The V gene's germline CDR1 is MNHNY and CDR2 SVGAGI (reference sequence). The CDR3 runs 15 residues. V lost 5 bases to trimming and J lost 5 bases, with 18 bases between them.

The chain employs TRBV5-1 and TRBJ2-7, with D perhaps being TRBD1 or TRBD2 (7 bases each). Trimming shortened V by 0 bases and J by 7 bases, and 14 bases separated the two germline ends. The CDR3 extends over 14 amino acids. CDR1 and CDR2 (germline): SGHRS, YFSETQ. The CDR3 coding sequence is TGCGCCAGCAGCTTGGAGTTTCAGGGGGGGGAGCAGTACTTC. Its translation: CASSLEFQGGEQYF.

The V gene is TRBV6-1, the J gene TRBJ2-4, with D possibly matching TRBD1 (6 bases). V dropped 2 bases and J dropped 1 base, with 15 bases sitting between them. Germline values: CDR1 MNHNS, CDR2 SASEGT. The CDR3 runs 17 residues. Written as DNA, the CDR3 is TGTGCCAGCAGTGAACCAGGGGTGGGGCGGGCCAAAAACATTCAGTACTTC. Amino acids: CASSEPGVGRAKNIQYF.

CDR3 residues: CASSLVSRGKNTEAFF. CDR3 in DNA: TGCGCCAGCAGCTTGGTTTCTCGGGGTAAGAACACTGAAGCTTTCTTT. The V call is TRBV5-1, the J call TRBJ1-1, with D uncertain. V dropped 0 bases and J dropped 1 base, with 13 bases sitting between them. This CDR3 comprises 16 residues. Germline-derived CDR1 and CDR2 are SGHRS and YFSETQ.

The rearrangement uses TRBV6-5 and TRBJ1-1; D may be TRBD1 (6 bases). CDR1 and CDR2 (germline): MNHEY, SVGAGI. Trimming removed 2 bases at V and 7 bases at J, with 11 bases between. This CDR3 is built from 13 residues. CDR3 sequence: CASSYLGANEAFF. CDR3 DNA: TGTGCCAGCAGTTACCTGGGGGCAAATGAAGCTTTCTTT.

This clone has only a few counts. The rearrangement uses TRBV18 and TRBJ2-2, with TRBD1 identical over 11 bases. The J segment lost 0 bases and the V segment lost 6 bases, leaving 0 bases of the junction unmatched. From germline, CDR1 is KGHSH and CDR2 LQKENI. This CDR3 has 15 residues. For the CDR3, the DNA is TGTGCCAGCTCGGGACAGGGGGCGAACACCGGGGAGCTGTTTTTT. It yields the protein CASSGQGANTGELFF. The whole variable domain, remainder taken from reference TRBV18 and TRBJ2-2, is NAGVMQNPRHLVRRRGQEARLRCSPMKGHSHVYWYRQLPEEGLKFMVYLQKENIIDESGMPKERFSAEFPKEGPSILRIQQVVRGDSAAYFCASSGQGANTGELFFGEGSRLTVL.

The rearrangement uses TRBV18 and TRBJ2-3, with D perhaps being TRBD1 or TRBD2 (5 bases each). CDR3 size: 15 residues. Germline V gene sequence: CDR1 KGHSH, CDR2 LQKENI. Trimming took 5 bases from V and 0 from J, leaving 12 bases between them. The CDR3 spells CASSFGALSTDTQYF. CDR3 coding DNA: TGTGCCAGCTCATTCGGGGCTCTAAGCACAGATACGCAGTATTTT.

The chain has TRBV5-5 and TRBJ2-7, with 8 nucleotides matching TRBD2. The length of the CDR3 is 15 residues. Germline trimming cut 4 bases from V and 5 bases from J; bases unmatched to any gene: 11. Germline-derived CDR1 and CDR2 are SGHKS and YYEKEE (reference sequence). The CDR3 DNA follows: TGTGCCAGCAGCCGTCGTGCGGCGGGAGGTGACGAGCAGTACTTC. It specifies CASSRRAAGGDEQYF. The full variable domain, rest sourced from reference TRBV5-5 and TRBJ2-7, is DAGVTQSPTHLIKTRGQQVTLRCSPISGHKSVSWYQQVLGQGPQFIFQYYEKEERGRGNFPDRFSARQFPNYSSELNVNALLLGDSALYLCASSRRAAGGDEQYFGPGTRLTVT.

This clone was picked up a small number of times. The chain is built from TRBV5-1 and TRBJ1-5, with D maybe TRBD1 (6 bases). Trimming removed 0 bases at V and 2 bases at J, with 9 bases between. This CDR3 has 15 residues. Germline lookup yields CDR1 SGHRS and CDR2 YFSETQ. The chain's CDR3 is CASSLEGVGNQPQHF. The CDR3 bases are TGCGCCAGCAGCTTGGAGGGGGTTGGCAATCAGCCCCAGCATTTT.

This clone counts as medium-sized. The rearrangement uses TRBV10-3 and TRBJ2-7; TRBD1 is a possible D gene (6 bases). The germline V and J ends were trimmed by 6 bases and 6 bases, with 9 bases remaining between them. The CDR3 is 11 residues long. CDR1 and CDR2 (germline): ENHRY, SYGVKD. CDR3 amino acids: CAIRGAGEQYF. CDR3 bases: TGTGCCATCAGGGGGGCGGGCGAGCAGTACTTC.